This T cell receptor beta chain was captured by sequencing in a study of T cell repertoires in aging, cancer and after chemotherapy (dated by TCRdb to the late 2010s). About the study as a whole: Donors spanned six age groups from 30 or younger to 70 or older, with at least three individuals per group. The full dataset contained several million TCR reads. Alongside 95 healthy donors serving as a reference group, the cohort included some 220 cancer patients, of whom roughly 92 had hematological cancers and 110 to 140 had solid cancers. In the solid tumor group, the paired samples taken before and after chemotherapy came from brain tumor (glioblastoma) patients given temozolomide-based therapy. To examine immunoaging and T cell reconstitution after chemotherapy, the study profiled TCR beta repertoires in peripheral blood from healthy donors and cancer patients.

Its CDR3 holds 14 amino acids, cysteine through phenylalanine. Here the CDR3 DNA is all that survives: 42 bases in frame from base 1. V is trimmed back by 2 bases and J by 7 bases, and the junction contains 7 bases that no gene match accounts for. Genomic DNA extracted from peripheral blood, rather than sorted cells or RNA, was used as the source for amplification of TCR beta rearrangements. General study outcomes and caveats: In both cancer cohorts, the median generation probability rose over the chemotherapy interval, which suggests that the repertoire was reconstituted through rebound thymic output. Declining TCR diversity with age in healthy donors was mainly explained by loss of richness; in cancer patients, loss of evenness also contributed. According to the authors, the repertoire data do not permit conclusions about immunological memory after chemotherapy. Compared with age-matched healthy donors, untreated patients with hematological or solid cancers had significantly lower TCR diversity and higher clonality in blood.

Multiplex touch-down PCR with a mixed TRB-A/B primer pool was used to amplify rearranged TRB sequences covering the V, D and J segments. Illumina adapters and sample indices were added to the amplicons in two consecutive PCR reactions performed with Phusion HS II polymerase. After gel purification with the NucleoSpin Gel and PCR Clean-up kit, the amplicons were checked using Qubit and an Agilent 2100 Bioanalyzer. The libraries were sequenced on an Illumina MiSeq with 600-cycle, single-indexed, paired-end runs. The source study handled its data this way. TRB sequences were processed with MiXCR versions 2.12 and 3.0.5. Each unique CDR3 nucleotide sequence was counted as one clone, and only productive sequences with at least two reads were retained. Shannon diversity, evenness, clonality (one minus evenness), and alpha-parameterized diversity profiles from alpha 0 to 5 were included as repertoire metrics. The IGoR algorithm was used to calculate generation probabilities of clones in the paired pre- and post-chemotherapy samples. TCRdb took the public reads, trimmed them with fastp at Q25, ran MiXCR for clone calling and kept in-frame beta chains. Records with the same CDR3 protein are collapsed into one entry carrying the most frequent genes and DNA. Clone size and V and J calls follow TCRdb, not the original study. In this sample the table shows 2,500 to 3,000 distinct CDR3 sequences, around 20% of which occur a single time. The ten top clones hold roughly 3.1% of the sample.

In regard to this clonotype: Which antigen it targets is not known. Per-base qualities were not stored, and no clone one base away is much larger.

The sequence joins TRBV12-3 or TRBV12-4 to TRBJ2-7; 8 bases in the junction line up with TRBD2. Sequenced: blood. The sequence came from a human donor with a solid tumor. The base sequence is TGTGCCAGCAGTTTAACGGGGGGGCCGTGGGAGCAGTACTTC. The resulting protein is CASSLTGGPWEQYF.